Here is one T cell receptor beta chain with its context. CDR3 size: 16 residues. Germline V gives CDR1 SNHLY, CDR2 FYNNEI. Trimming cost V 9 bases and J 5 bases; bases outside gene matches: 13. The study ran its PCR with 60 Vbeta and 13 Jbeta primers. TCRdb's table, derived via immunoSEQ multiplex PCR, lists solely in-frame clones and lacks some. The sample comprises about 180,000 clones, more than 65% of which are singletons, and roughly 2.5% rests with the top ten. This record belongs to a study of cytomegalovirus exposure and HLA in healthy donors. This chain links TRBV2 with TRBJ2-2, with 9 bases aligning to TRBD1. Sequencing was carried out using PBMCs. The clonotype was recovered from a woman in her thirties in good health and CMV-seropositive. In DNA, the CDR3 is TGTGCCAGTATCAGGGACAGGGCCTCGGGAACCGGGGAGCTGTTTTTT. Its protein product is CASIRDRASGTGELFF.